This T cell receptor beta chain was captured by sequencing in a study of cytomegalovirus exposure and HLA in healthy donors. General study findings and limits: A link between a missense DCLRE1C variant and TCR beta V- and J-gene trimming emerged from a later analysis. Donor immune exposure was known only as CMV serostatus. Among CMV-associated TCR beta chains, most appeared HLA-restricted in a later analysis. In a later analysis, compared with equally common non-associated chains, HLA-associated beta chains were more expanded.

This CDR3 contains 16 residues. The germline V gene has CDR1 SGHRS and CDR2 YFSETQ. V dropped 3 bases and J dropped 0 bases, with 13 bases sitting between them. With 60 Vbeta and 13 Jbeta primers, the PCR was carried out. Repertoires were generated with immunoSEQ multiplex PCR, while TCRdb's copy carries only in-frame clones and drops some. Altogether more than 85,000 clones are present, roughly three quarters being singletons, with the ten largest covering roughly 6%. A remark on this clone: The antigen is undetermined.

V is TRBV5-1 and J is TRBJ2-1; D gene ambiguous. Sequences were obtained from PBMCs. The receptor's source is a male donor in good health and CMV-seronegative. The CDR3 nucleotides read TGCGCCAGCAGCTCGGATGGGCATCGCTCCTACAATGAGCAGTTCTTC. Protein sequence: CASSSDGHRSYNEQFF.